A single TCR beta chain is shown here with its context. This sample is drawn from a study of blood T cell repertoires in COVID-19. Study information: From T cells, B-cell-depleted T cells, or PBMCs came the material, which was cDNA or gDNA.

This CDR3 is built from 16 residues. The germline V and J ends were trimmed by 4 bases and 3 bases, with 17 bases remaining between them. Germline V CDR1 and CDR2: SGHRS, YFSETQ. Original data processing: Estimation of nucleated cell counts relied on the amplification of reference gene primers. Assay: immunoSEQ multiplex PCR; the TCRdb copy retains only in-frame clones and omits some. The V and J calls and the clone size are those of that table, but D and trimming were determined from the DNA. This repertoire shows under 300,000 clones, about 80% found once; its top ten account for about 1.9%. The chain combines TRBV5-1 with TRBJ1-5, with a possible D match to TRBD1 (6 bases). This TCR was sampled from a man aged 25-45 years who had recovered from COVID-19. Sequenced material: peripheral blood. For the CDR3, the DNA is TGCGCCAGCAGCCTGCAACCAACAGGGAACAATCAGCCCCAGCATTTT. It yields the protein CASSLQPTGNNQPQHF.